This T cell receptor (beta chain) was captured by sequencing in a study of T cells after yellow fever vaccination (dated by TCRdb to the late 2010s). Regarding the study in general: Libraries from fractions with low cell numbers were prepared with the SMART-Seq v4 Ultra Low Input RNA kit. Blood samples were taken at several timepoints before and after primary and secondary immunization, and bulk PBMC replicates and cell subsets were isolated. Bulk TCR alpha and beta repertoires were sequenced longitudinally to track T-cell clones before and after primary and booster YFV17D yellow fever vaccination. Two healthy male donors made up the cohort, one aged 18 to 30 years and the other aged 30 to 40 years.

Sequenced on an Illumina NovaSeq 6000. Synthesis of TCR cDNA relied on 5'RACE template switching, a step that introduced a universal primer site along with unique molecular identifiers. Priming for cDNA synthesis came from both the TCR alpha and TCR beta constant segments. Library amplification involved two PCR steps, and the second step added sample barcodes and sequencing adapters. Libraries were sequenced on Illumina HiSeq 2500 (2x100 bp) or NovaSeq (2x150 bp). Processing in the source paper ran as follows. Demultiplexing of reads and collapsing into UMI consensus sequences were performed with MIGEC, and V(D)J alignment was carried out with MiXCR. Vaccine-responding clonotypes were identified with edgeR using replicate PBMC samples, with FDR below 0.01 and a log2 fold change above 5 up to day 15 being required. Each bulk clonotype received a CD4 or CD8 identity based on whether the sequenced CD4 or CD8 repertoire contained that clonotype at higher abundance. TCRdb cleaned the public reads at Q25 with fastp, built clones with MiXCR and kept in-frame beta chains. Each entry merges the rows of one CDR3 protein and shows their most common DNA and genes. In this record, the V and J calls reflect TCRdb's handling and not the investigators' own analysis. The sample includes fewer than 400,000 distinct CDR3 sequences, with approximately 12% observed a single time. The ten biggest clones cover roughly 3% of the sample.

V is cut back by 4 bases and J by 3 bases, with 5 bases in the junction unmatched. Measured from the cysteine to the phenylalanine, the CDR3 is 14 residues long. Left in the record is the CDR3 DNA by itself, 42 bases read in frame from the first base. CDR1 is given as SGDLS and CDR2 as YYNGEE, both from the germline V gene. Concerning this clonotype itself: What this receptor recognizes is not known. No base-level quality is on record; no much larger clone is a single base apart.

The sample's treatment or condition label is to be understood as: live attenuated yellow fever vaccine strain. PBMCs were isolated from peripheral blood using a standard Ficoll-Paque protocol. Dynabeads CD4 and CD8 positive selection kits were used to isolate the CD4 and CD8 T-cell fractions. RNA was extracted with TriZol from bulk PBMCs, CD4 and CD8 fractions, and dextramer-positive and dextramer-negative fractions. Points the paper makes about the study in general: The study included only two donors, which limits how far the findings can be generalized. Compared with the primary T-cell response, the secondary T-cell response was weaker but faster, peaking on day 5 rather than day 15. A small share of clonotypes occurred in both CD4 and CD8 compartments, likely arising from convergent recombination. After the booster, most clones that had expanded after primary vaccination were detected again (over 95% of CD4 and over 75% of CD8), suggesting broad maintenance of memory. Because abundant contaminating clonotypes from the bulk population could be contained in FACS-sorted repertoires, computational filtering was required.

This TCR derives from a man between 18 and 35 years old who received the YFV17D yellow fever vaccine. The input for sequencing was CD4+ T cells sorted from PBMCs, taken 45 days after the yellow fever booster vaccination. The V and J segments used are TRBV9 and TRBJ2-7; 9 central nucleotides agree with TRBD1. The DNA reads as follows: TGTGCCAGCAGCCGGGGACAGGGTAGCTACGAGCAGTACTTC. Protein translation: CASSRGQGSYEQYF.